Shown below are 30 T cell receptor beta chains from a single sample sequenced in a study of T cells of healthy individuals (dated by TCRdb to 2017 to 2018). Library preparation was by 5' RACE. Instrument used: Illumina MiSeq. The public reads were reanalyzed by TCRdb: fastp trimming at Q25, MiXCR alignment, in-frame beta chains only. Each record represents a unique CDR3 protein, reported with the most common genes and DNA among its rows. The sample table holds 55,000 to 65,000 distinct CDR3 sequences, of which about a sixth were seen once. The top ten hold around 4.7% of the sample. The receptors derive from a human donor in good health.

The CDR3 is CAASRTRWETQYF. For the CDR3, the DNA is TGCGCCGCCTCCAGGACACGATGGGAGACCCAGTACTTC. V and J are TRBV10-1 and TRBJ2-5; D is perhaps TRBD1 (5 bases). Germline loops: CDR1 WNHNN, CDR2 SYGVQD (reference sequence). V gave up 11 bases and J gave up 5 bases, with 18 bases separating them. The CDR3 consists of 13 residues.

The chain couples TRBV6-1 to TRBJ1-5, with D unclear. This CDR3 comprises 12 residues. The germline CDR1 and CDR2 sequences are MNHNS and SASEGT. The germline V and J ends were trimmed by 4 bases and 5 bases, with 6 bases remaining between them. The CDR3 protein is CASSVSYQPQHF. CDR3 DNA: TGTGCCAGCAGTGTGAGTTATCAGCCCCAGCATTTT.

This clonotype was found a few times. The chain combines TRBV28 with TRBJ1-3; the match to TRBD1 covers 9 bases. V was clipped by 2 bases and J by 3 bases; unmatched bases: 5. This CDR3 spans 16 amino acids. The germline V gene encodes CDR1 MDHEN and CDR2 SYDVKM. CDR3 residues: CASSLADRGGGNTIYF. As DNA, the CDR3 is TGTGCCAGCAGTTTAGCGGACAGGGGAGGTGGAAACACCATATATTTT.

The sample holds many counts of this clonotype. The chain couples TRBV25-1 to TRBJ2-3; D may be TRBD1 or TRBD2 (6 bases each). This CDR3 spans 14 amino acids. V gave up 6 bases and J gave up 1 base, with 11 bases separating them. The germline V gene encodes CDR1 MGHDK and CDR2 SYGVNS. The CDR3 bases are TGTGCCAGCAGCGGGGGCCCGGGCACAGATACGCAGTATTTT. As protein: CASSGGPGTDTQYF.

At least ten counts were recorded for this clonotype. J is TRBJ2-3 and V is TRBV5-1; 8 bases map to TRBD1. This CDR3 has 15 amino acids. Trimming removed 5 bases from V and 1 base from J; junction bases left unmatched: 6. Germline V CDR1 and CDR2: SGHRS, YFSETQ. This CDR3 reads CASSRTGGRTDTQYF. The DNA of the CDR3 is TGCGCCAGCAGTAGAACAGGGGGTCGCACAGATACGCAGTATTTT.

This clonotype was detected ten times or more. The chain joins TRBV28 to TRBJ1-2; TRBD1 is a possible D gene (5 bases). V was pared by 10 bases and J by 4 bases, with 22 bases between. In germline, CDR1 is MDHEN, CDR2 SYDVKM. This CDR3 spans 15 amino acids. The CDR3 loop is CATRSVGVERYGYTF. In DNA form, the CDR3 reads TGTGCCACCAGGAGCGTGGGGGTTGAGCGCTATGGCTACACCTTC.

This rearrangement joins TRBV21-1 to TRBJ2-7; no check of the table's D call, TRBD1, against the DNA was made. TRBV21-1 is tagged as a pseudogene. The CDR3 is 15 amino acids. Here the CDR3 DNA reads TGTGCCAGCAGCAATGTGGACGGACAGGGATACGAGCAGTACTTC. Translated: CASSNVDGQGYEQYF.

Here the CDR3 DNA reads TGTGCCAGCAGCCAGCTACTAACAAGGTCGGGCGGGGGCGCCAGGGATGAGCAGTTCTTC. Protein: CASSQLLTRSGGGARDEQFF. This chain joins TRBV3-1 and TRBJ2-1; a weak D match, TRBD2 (7 bases). The V gene lost 3 bases and the J gene lost 8 bases, with 32 bases spanning the gap. This CDR3 is 20 amino acids long. The germline V gene encodes CDR1 LGHDT and CDR2 YNNKEL (reference sequence).

This clonotype came up many times. The CDR3 DNA is TGTGCCAGCAGCCCCCTTGGACAGGCCTACAATGAGCAGTTCTTC. Residues: CASSPLGQAYNEQFF. The rearrangement uses TRBV28 and TRBJ2-1, with 7 bases matching TRBD1. The junction had 7 bases not matched to a gene; V was cut back by 6 bases and J by 2 bases. The CDR3 loop spans 15 amino acids. Germline V gene sequence: CDR1 MDHEN, CDR2 SYDVKM.

This clonotype was observed a handful of times. The chain links TRBV9 to TRBJ2-5, with D perhaps matching TRBD1 (6 bases). The CDR3 has 15 amino acids. Trimming left V 0 bases short and J 5 bases short, with 14 bases between. The germline V gene encodes CDR1 SGDLS and CDR2 YYNGEE. The CDR3: CASSVEGTPGETQYF. CDR3 DNA: TGTGCCAGCAGCGTAGAGGGGACACCGGGGGAGACCCAGTACTTC.

V usage is TRBV12-3 or TRBV12-4 and J usage is TRBJ2-5, with D perhaps assigned TRBD1 or TRBD2 (5 bases each). Deletions cut 6 bases from V and 5 bases from J, with 19 bases between. The CDR3 length is 15 residues. In DNA, the CDR3 is TGTGCCAGCAGCTTACTCGGGACCCCAGGGGAGACCCAGTACTTC. It codes for CASSLLGTPGETQYF.

This clonotype was observed a handful of times. DNA of the CDR3: TGTGCCACGGCGGGGGGGCCCTACGAGCAGTACTTC. Translated, it gives CATAGGPYEQYF. J is TRBJ2-7 and V is TRBV6-2 or TRBV6-3; TRBD2 matches at 9 bases. CDR1 and CDR2 from the germline V gene are MNHEY and SVGEGT. The CDR3 runs 12 residues. Trimming removed 10 bases from V and 2 bases from J; junction bases left unmatched: 3.

In this sample, this clonotype turned up many times. The chain is built from TRBV5-1 and TRBJ1-5; TRBD1 is a possible D gene (5 bases). V was cut by 1 base and J by 6 bases, with 14 bases left in between. The germline V gene has CDR1 SGHRS and CDR2 YFSETQ. This CDR3 contains 15 residues. CDR3 in DNA: TGCGCCAGCAGCTTGTCTTCGGGGGTGGCTCAGCCCCAGCATTTT. It codes for CASSLSSGVAQPQHF.

In its sample, this clonotype was seen many times. J is TRBJ1-3 and V is TRBV18, with D possibly TRBD1 on 6 matching bases. The CDR3 is 16 amino acids. Trimming cost V 0 bases and J 0 bases, with 9 bases left between them. From germline, CDR1 is KGHSH and CDR2 LQKENI. This CDR3 is CASSPPGTNSGNTIYF. CDR3 DNA: TGTGCCAGCTCACCACCCGGGACAAACTCTGGAAACACCATATATTTT.

This clonotype was observed a handful of times. V is TRBV30 and J is TRBJ1-1; no clear D gene. Germline V lookup: CDR1 GTSNPN, CDR2 SVGIG (reference sequence). Trimming shortened V by 0 bases and J by 11 bases, and 19 bases separated the two germline ends. This CDR3 has 14 amino acids. CDR3 amino acids: CAWSVYQTPHAAFF. The CDR3 nucleotides read TGTGCCTGGAGTGTTTACCAGACTCCCCATGCGGCTTTCTTT.

This clonotype occurred many times. The J gene is TRBJ1-4, the V gene TRBV20-1; the D is unclear. V was pared by 4 bases and J by 8 bases, with 11 bases between. The CDR3 loop spans 12 amino acids. Germline V gene data show CDR1 as DFQATT and CDR2 as SNEGSKA (reference sequence). The CDR3 region is CSATSRGEKLFF. DNA for the CDR3: TGCAGTGCTACCTCAAGAGGGGAAAAACTGTTTTTT.

The sample holds many counts of this clonotype. This rearrangement joins TRBV7-3 to TRBJ2-3; no definite D call. V was clipped by 6 bases and J by 4 bases, with 14 bases between them. Germline values: CDR1 SGHTA, CDR2 FQGTGA. This CDR3 has 14 residues. This chain's CDR3 is CASRIGPEADTQYF. CDR3 bases: TGTGCCAGCAGAATAGGACCCGAGGCAGATACGCAGTATTTT.

The V call is TRBV28, the J call TRBJ1-2, with D unresolved. The V gene lost 7 bases and the J gene lost 4 bases, with 16 bases spanning the gap. Germline CDR1 reads MDHEN; CDR2 reads SYDVKM. The CDR3 is 14 amino acids. The CDR3 loop is CASTSGGNLYGYTF. In nucleotides, the CDR3 is TGTGCCAGCACCTCCGGCGGAAACCTCTATGGCTACACCTTC.

In its sample, this clonotype was seen once. The chain has TRBV30 and TRBJ1-1, with D perhaps TRBD1 (6 bases). V was trimmed by 4 bases and J by 6 bases, leaving 21 bases between them. Germline-derived CDR1 and CDR2 are GTSNPN and SVGIG (reference sequence). CDR3 length equals 15 residues. The CDR3 nucleotides read TGTGCCTGGATGGAATCCCTGGGGGGGCGGGCTGAAGCTTTCTTT. Encoded protein: CAWMESLGGRAEAFF.

This clonotype was counted between two and nine times. The J gene is TRBJ1-5, the V gene TRBV30; D remains unclear. The length of the CDR3 is 14 residues. Germline V gives CDR1 GTSNPN, CDR2 SVGIG (reference sequence). Between the trimmed V and J ends, which lost 1 base and 2 bases, there was a span of 9 bases. CDR3 residues: CAWSAGIGNQPQHF. DNA of the CDR3: TGTGCCTGGAGTGCCGGGATCGGCAATCAGCCCCAGCATTTT.

V usage is TRBV10-1 and J usage is TRBJ2-7; the D is unclear. The V and J ends lost 6 bases and 3 bases respectively, with 12 bases between them. This CDR3 has 13 amino acids. In germline, CDR1 is WNHNN, CDR2 SYGVQD (reference sequence). The CDR3 DNA reads as TGCGCCAGCAGCCGGGCGAGTGGCTACGAGCAGTACTTC. This encodes CASSRASGYEQYF.

This clonotype was recorded many times. The V gene is TRBV6-2 or TRBV6-3, the J gene TRBJ2-5; D is uncertain. CDR3 length: 13 amino acids. Per the germline V gene, CDR1 is MNHEY and CDR2 is SVGEGT. Trimming took off 2 bases at V and 5 bases at J, with 9 bases between the two ends. CDR3 coding DNA: TGTGCCAGCAGTTACGTAGGGTTGGAGACCCAGTACTTC. Translated: CASSYVGLETQYF.

The rearrangement joins TRBV9 to TRBJ2-5; unclear D gene. Germline V gene sequence: CDR1 SGDLS, CDR2 YYNGEE. This CDR3 has 16 amino acids. V gave up 0 bases and J gave up 4 bases, with 16 bases separating them. The CDR3 DNA reads TGTGCCAGCAGCGTAGGTAATTCGGGCCGCGCAGAGACCCAGTACTTC. It is translated as CASSVGNSGRAETQYF. The entire variable domain, with the rest obtained from reference TRBV9 and TRBJ2-5, is as follows: DSGVTQTPKHLITATGQRVTLRCSPRSGDLSVYWYQQSLDQGLQFLIQYYNGEERAKGNILERFSAQQFPDLHSELNLSSLELGDSALYFCASSVGNSGRAETQYFGPGTRLLVL.

This chain joins TRBV12-3 or TRBV12-4 and TRBJ1-2; no clear D gene. The length of the CDR3 is 14 residues. The V end was cut by 2 bases, the J end by 2 bases, with 9 bases between. The CDR3 nucleotides are TGTGCCAGCAGTTTAAACGCCGAGAACTATGGCTACACCTTC. This translates into CASSLNAENYGYTF.

This chain uses TRBV30 with TRBJ2-3; perhaps TRBD2 as D (5 bases). Germline V gene sequence: CDR1 GTSNPN, CDR2 SVGIG (reference sequence). This CDR3 spans 13 amino acids. V lost 5 bases, J lost 5 bases, and 14 bases lay in between. Here the CDR3 reads CAWAGAWGDTQYF. The CDR3 region has the DNA TGTGCCTGGGCGGGCGCCTGGGGAGATACGCAGTATTTT.

The chain employs TRBV3-1 and TRBJ2-3; perhaps TRBD1 as D (6 bases). CDR3 size: 15 residues. V lost 3 bases, J lost 3 bases, and 13 bases lay in between. CDR1 and CDR2 (germline): LGHDT, YNNKEL (reference sequence). This CDR3 is CASSQDGGSTDTQYF. DNA of the CDR3: TGTGCCAGCAGCCAGGATGGGGGCAGTACAGATACGCAGTATTTT.

The table lists this clonotype with many counts. V gene TRBV20-1 combines with J gene TRBJ2-5; TRBD2 is a possible D gene (6 bases). The germline V gene has CDR1 DFQATT and CDR2 SNEGSKA (reference sequence). V dropped 5 bases and J dropped 2 bases, with 21 bases sitting between them. This CDR3 has 16 residues. The CDR3 region has the DNA TGCAGTGCTCTCCCGGACCATAGCGGATTACAAGAGACCCAGTACTTC. Translation gives CSALPDHSGLQETQYF.

CDR3 sequence reads: CASSEGHSNYGYTF. As DNA, the CDR3 is TGTGCCAGCAGTGAAGGGCACTCTAACTATGGCTACACCTTC. The chain is built from TRBV2 and TRBJ1-2; D is unresolved. Germline CDR1 reads SNHLY; CDR2 reads FYNNEI. The CDR3 sequence is 14 residues long. Trimming took off 1 base at V and 0 bases at J, with 6 bases between the two ends. The whole variable domain, filled in from reference TRBV2 and TRBJ1-2, reads EPEVTQTPSHQVTQMGQEVILRCVPISNHLYFYWYRQILGQKVEFLVSFYNNEISEKSEIFDDQFSVERPDGSNFTLKIRSTKLEDSAMYFCASSEGHSNYGYTFGSGTRLTVV.

This clonotype was observed a few times. The V gene is TRBV20-1, the J gene TRBJ2-5; D is possibly TRBD1 or TRBD2 (6 bases each). The CDR3 totals 14 residues. The V gene lost 6 bases and the J gene lost 6 bases, with 20 bases spanning the gap. Germline-derived CDR1 and CDR2 are DFQATT and SNEGSKA (reference sequence). The CDR3: CSAPTDGGRQTQYF. The CDR3 region has the DNA TGCAGTGCCCCCACGGACGGGGGCAGGCAGACCCAGTACTTC.

The genes are TRBV7-9 and TRBJ2-1; unclear D gene. The V end was cut by 5 bases, the J end by 4 bases, with 12 bases between. Germline assignment: CDR1 SEHNR and CDR2 FQNEAQ (reference sequence). This CDR3 region has 14 residues. The CDR3 spells CASSPGPRYNEQFF. The DNA of the CDR3 is TGTGCCAGCAGCCCAGGCCCAAGATACAATGAGCAGTTCTTC.